A selection of T cell receptor beta chains follows, all from one sample in a study of a mutant IDH1 vaccine in newly diagnosed glioma. Antigens of these TCRs are unknown. Produced via immunoSEQ multiplex PCR; TCRdb's table is partial and in-frame only. The repertoire holds about 94,000 clones, with 85% to 90% as singletons. Sample: PBMCs, taken from a glioma patient whose treatment included an IDH1 peptide vaccine. Receptors were obtained from a woman in her fifties or sixties with glioma. CDR3s include the opening cysteine and the closing phenylalanine or tryptophan. A D gene is named only where the DNA matches it firmly. Clone size, where shown, is once, few, many, or a class for clones that have expanded.

>NA|TRBD2|TRBJ2-1|TRBV19
CASSPGLAGVVEQFF
TGTGCCAGTAGTCCGGGACTAGCGGGAGTTGTTGAGCAGTTCTTC
>NA|NA|TRBJ1-1|TRBV5-1
CASSLERTTEAFF
TGCGCCAGCAGCTTGGAGAGAACCACTGAAGCTTTCTTT
>NA|NA|TRBJ1-1|TRBV5-6
CASSLGGGRNTEAFF
TGTGCCAGCAGCTTGGGAGGGGGGAGGAACACTGAAGCTTTCTTT
>NA|NA|TRBJ2-3|TRBV21-1
CASSNPSGAGDTQYF
TGTGCCAGCAGCAATCCGTCAGGGGCCGGAGATACGCAGTATTTT
>NA|NA|TRBJ2-1|TRBV6-5
CASSYSRGSPGNEQFF
TGTGCCAGCAGTTACTCCAGGGGTAGCCCGGGCAATGAGCAGTTCTTC
>NA|TRBD1|TRBJ1-2|TRBV2
CASRRQGVGYTF
TGTGCCAGCCGAAGACAGGGTGTAGGCTACACCTTC
>NA|NA|TRBJ2-1|TRBV9
CASSGGLDNEQFF
TGTGCCAGCAGCGGCGGACTGGACAATGAGCAGTTCTTC
>NA|TRBD2|TRBJ2-1|TRBV2
CASIKTSGSMNEQFF
TGTGCCAGCATTAAAACTAGCGGGAGTATGAATGAGCAGTTCTTC
>NA|NA|TRBJ1-1|TRBV6-4
CASSDVAGNTEAFF
TGTGCCAGCAGTGACGTCGCAGGGAACACTGAAGCTTTCTTT
>NA|NA|TRBJ2-1|TRBV5-1
CASSLGGASSYNEQFF
TGCGCCAGCAGCTTGGGAGGAGCCAGCTCCTACAATGAGCAGTTCTTC
>once|NA|TRBJ1-1|TRBV5-6
CASSLEGRLQAFF
TGTGCCAGCAGCTTGGAAGGACGCCTCCAGGCTTTCTTT
>NA|NA|TRBJ2-5|TRBV2
CASSALVVQETQYF
TGTGCCAGCAGTGCTTTGGTAGTACAAGAGACCCAGTACTTC
>NA|NA|TRBJ1-1|TRBV5-1
CASSLDRLNTEAFF
TGCGCCAGCAGCTTGGACAGACTGAACACTGAAGCTTTCTTT
>NA|NA|TRBJ1-1|TRBV7-8
CASSLGAPAMNTEAFF
TGTGCCAGCAGCTTAGGGGCCCCCGCCATGAACACTGAAGCTTTCTTT
>NA|NA|TRBJ1-6|TRBV5-4
CASSLDGGYSPLHF
TGTGCCAGCAGCTTGGACGGGGGCTATTCACCCCTCCACTTT
>once|NA|TRBJ2-1|TRBV5-1
CASSLDRFSYNEQFF
TGCGCCAGCAGCTTGGACAGGTTCTCCTACAATGAGCAGTTCTTC
>NA|NA|TRBJ1-5|TRBV7-3
CASSLGVSEPQHF
TGTGCCAGCAGCTTGGGGGTCAGTGAGCCCCAGCATTTT
>few|NA|TRBJ1-5|TRBV2
CASSGGSIAGPQHF
TGTGCCAGCAGCGGGGGGTCTATTGCGGGGCCCCAGCATTTT
>NA|TRBD2|TRBJ2-3|TRBV18
CASSPPLAGEDTQYF
TGTGCCAGCTCACCACCACTAGCGGGGGAAGATACGCAGTATTTT
>NA|NA|TRBJ2-7|TRBV4-2
CASSLGLDYEQYF
TGTGCCAGCAGCTTGGGGCTAGACTACGAGCAGTACTTC
>NA|NA|TRBJ2-1|TRBV29-1
CSGNRVGNEQFF
TGCAGCGGCAACCGGGTGGGGAATGAGCAGTTCTTC
>NA|NA|TRBJ1-5|TRBV6-1
CASSAGLNQPQHF
TGTGCCAGCAGTGCAGGGTTGAATCAGCCCCAGCATTTT
>NA|TRBD2|TRBJ2-1|TRBV4-2
CASSQDLLAGGLLYNEQFF
TGTGCCAGCAGCCAAGATCTGCTAGCGGGAGGACTCCTTTACAATGAGCAGTTCTTC
>NA|TRBD2|TRBJ2-7|TRBV29-1
CSVGLAARDEQYF
TGCAGCGTGGGACTAGCGGCCCGGGACGAGCAGTACTTC
>NA|TRBD2|TRBJ2-7|TRBV6-6
CASSYALAESEQYF
TGTGCCAGCAGTTACGCCCTAGCGGAAAGTGAGCAGTACTTC
>NA|NA|TRBJ1-2|TRBV28
CASSLAGDPDYGYTF
TGTGCCAGCAGTTTAGCAGGGGACCCCGACTATGGCTACACCTTC
>once|TRBD1|TRBJ2-2|TRBV10-1
CASREQGDSGELFF
TGCGCCAGCAGGGAACAGGGGGACTCCGGGGAGCTGTTTTTT
>NA|NA|TRBJ2-7|TRBV6-1
CASSDRTSYEQYF
TGTGCCAGCAGCGACAGGACCAGCTACGAGCAGTACTTC
>NA|NA|TRBJ1-1|TRBV6-1
CASIDTSGIKFF
TGTGCCAGCATTGACACTTCGGGCATAAAGTTCTTT
>NA|TRBD1|TRBJ2-5|TRBV28
CASSYRGRETQYF
TGTGCCAGCAGTTACAGGGGTAGGGAGACCCAGTACTTC
>NA|TRBD2|TRBJ2-7|TRBV7-9
CASSLAGLQYEQYF
TGTGCCAGCAGTCTAGCGGGCCTCCAGTACGAGCAGTACTTC
>NA|NA|TRBJ1-5|TRBV30
CAWTTSGTLNQPQHF
TGTGCCTGGACTACCTCTGGGACCCTTAATCAGCCCCAGCATTTT
>NA|NA|TRBJ2-3|TRBV7-9
CASSFSGADTQYF
TGTGCCAGCAGCTTCTCAGGCGCAGATACGCAGTATTTT
>few|NA|TRBJ1-4|TRBV4-1
CASSHPFGGLPRDEKLFF
TGCGCCAGCAGCCATCCCTTCGGAGGGCTCCCCAGAGATGAAAAACTGTTTTTT
>NA|NA|TRBJ2-5|TRBV10-2
CASSLPVGGAETQYF
TGCGCCAGCAGTCTCCCGGTGGGGGGGGCGGAGACCCAGTACTTC
>NA|TRBD2|TRBJ2-2|TRBV5-1
CASSDSGRPGELFF
TGCGCCAGCAGCGATAGCGGGAGACCCGGGGAGCTGTTTTTT
>NA|NA|TRBJ2-2|TRBV7-2
CASSLQGRRDGELFF
TGTGCCAGCAGCTTACAGGGTAGGCGAGACGGGGAGCTGTTTTTT
>once|TRBD1|TRBJ2-4|TRBV7-9
CASSSTGVTIAKNIQYF
TGTGCCAGCAGCTCAACAGGGGTCACTATAGCCAAAAACATTCAGTACTTC
>NA|NA|TRBJ2-7|TRBV30
CAWRSRGREQYF
TGTGCCTGGAGAAGCAGGGGTCGGGAGCAGTACTTC
>NA|TRBD2|TRBJ2-3|TRBV6-5
CASTSAGPGDTQYF
TGTGCCAGCACCTCAGCGGGACCGGGCGATACGCAGTATTTT
>NA|TRBD1|TRBJ1-1|TRBV5-1
CASRLSTGGENTEAFF
TGCGCCAGCAGACTTTCGACAGGGGGCGAGAACACTGAAGCTTTCTTT
>NA|NA|TRBJ1-5|TRBV27
CASSLGRDQPQHF
TGTGCCAGCAGTTTAGGGAGGGATCAGCCCCAGCATTTT
>NA|NA|TRBJ2-1|TRBV6-1
CASSGKENRFNEQFF
TGTGCCAGCAGTGGAAAGGAGAACAGATTCAATGAGCAGTTCTTC
>NA|NA|TRBJ1-2|TRBV28
CASRGVAAFYGYTF
TGTGCCAGCAGGGGAGTAGCAGCTTTCTATGGCTACACCTTC
>NA|NA|TRBJ1-5|TRBV6-5
CASSVTGFLGQPQHF
TGTGCCAGCAGTGTCACAGGGTTCCTGGGTCAGCCCCAGCATTTT
>NA|NA|TRBJ2-3|TRBV29-1
CSVLTGTTTDTQYF
TGCAGCGTACTTACCGGGACAACCACAGATACGCAGTATTTT
>NA|TRBD1|TRBJ1-4|TRBV2
CASSSGTEEKLFF
TGTGCCAGCAGCTCCGGGACAGAAGAAAAACTGTTTTTT
>NA|NA|TRBJ1-2|TRBV6-4
CASSDPHTGAYGYTF
TGTGCCAGCAGTGACCCCCATACAGGCGCCTATGGCTACACCTTC
>NA|NA|TRBJ2-5|TRBV2
CASSGGWGETQYF
TGTGCCAGCAGTGGGGGTTGGGGGGAGACCCAGTACTTC